A selection of T cell receptor beta chains follows, all from one sample in a study of human T cells and chemical hapten exposure. TCRdb re-derived calls from the RACE reads in MiXCR, one entry per CDR3 protein. The table includes about 37,000 distinct CDR3 sequences, around 5.9% detected once. Material for sequencing was whole blood. The receptors were sampled from a human donor in good health. Some clones in this sample may be carry-over from other donors' samples. Each CDR3 is given with its conserved first and last residue. The D gene is left open where the match is weak. The size entry is marked missing in some rows and otherwise reads once, few, many or a size class.

d_gene	j_gene	abundance	v_gene	CDR3aa	CDR3nt
TRBD1	TRBJ1-4	many	TRBV28	CASSTGQWNEKLFF	TGTGCCAGCAGTACGGGACAGTGGAATGAAAAACTGTTTTTT
-	TRBJ2-1	many	TRBV24-1	CATSAAGSSYNEQFF	TGTGCCACCAGTGCTGCGGGCAGCTCCTACAATGAGCAGTTCTTC
TRBD1	TRBJ1-2	-	TRBV5-1	CASSATTGLEGYTF	TGCGCCAGCAGCGCTACGACAGGGTTGGAAGGCTACACCTTC
-	TRBJ2-7	-	TRBV10-3	CAISESRQGEREQYF	TGTGCCATCAGTGAGTCTAGGCAGGGAGAACGCGAGCAGTACTTC
TRBD1	TRBJ2-3	many	TRBV7-6	CASSLVSRQGPARKADTQYF	TGTGCCAGCAGCTTAGTCTCGCGACAGGGGCCTGCGAGAAAGGCAGATACGCAGTATTTT
TRBD1	TRBJ2-1	many	TRBV29-1	CSVLRDREVNEQFF	TGCAGCGTTCTCCGGGACAGGGAGGTCAATGAGCAGTTCTTC
TRBD2	TRBJ2-5	many	TRBV5-6	CASSLEGTSEETQYF	TGTGCCAGCAGCTTGGAGGGGACTAGCGAAGAGACCCAGTACTTC
-	TRBJ1-1	-	TRBV5-1	CASSLGSVGEAFF	TGCGCCAGCAGCCTGGGCAGTGTGGGTGAAGCTTTCTTT
-	TRBJ2-1	many	TRBV7-9	CASSLAPDSSGQFF	TGTGCCAGCAGCTTAGCGCCGGACTCGTCTGGGCAGTTCTTC
-	TRBJ1-2	-	TRBV2	CASSREAGKTGYGHTF	TGTGCCAGCTCCCGGGAGGCAGGAAAAACAGGCTATGGCCACACCTTC
TRBD1	TRBJ2-7	many	TRBV10-3	CAISSLQGAAYEQYF	TGTGCCATCAGTTCCTTACAGGGGGCCGCCTACGAGCAGTACTTC
-	TRBJ1-3	few	TRBV5-1	CASSLGPHGTGNTIYF	TGCGCCAGCAGCTTGGGCCCCCATGGAACTGGAAACACCATATATTTT
-	TRBJ2-3	many	TRBV10-1	CASSEGGPWDTQYF	TGCGCCAGCAGTGAGGGGGGGCCTTGGGATACGCAGTATTTT
TRBD1	TRBJ2-4	many	TRBV5-4	CASSLDRGRAKNIQYF	TGTGCCAGCAGCTTAGACAGGGGCCGTGCCAAAAACATTCAGTACTTC
-	TRBJ2-3	many	TRBV12-3/TRBV12-4	CASALGTVTDTQYF	TGTGCCAGCGCTTTGGGGACCGTGACAGATACGCAGTATTTT
-	TRBJ1-2	few	TRBV2	CASSLGAGYTF	TGTGCCAGCAGCCTGGGGGCTGGCTACACCTTC
TRBD2	TRBJ2-7	many	TRBV19	CASSISSAGGPYEQYF	TGTGCCAGTAGTATATCTTCGGCGGGAGGGCCCTACGAGCAGTACTTC
TRBD2	TRBJ2-3	few	TRBV2	CASIPGLGGPDTQYF	TGTGCCAGCATCCCGGGACTAGGAGGCCCAGATACGCAGTATTTT
TRBD2	TRBJ2-1	-	TRBV7-8	CVSSAKLAGDYNEQFF	TGTGTCAGCAGCGCCAAACTAGCGGGAGACTACAATGAGCAGTTCTTC
TRBD2	TRBJ2-1	-	TRBV5-1	CASSLLADTTNEQFF	TGCGCCAGCAGCTTACTAGCGGACACGACCAATGAGCAGTTCTTC
TRBD2	TRBJ2-7	many	TRBV15	CATSREGGGAYEQYF	TGTGCCACCAGCAGAGAAGGCGGGGGGGCCTACGAGCAGTACTTC
TRBD1	TRBJ1-2	-	TRBV3-1	CASRGGGTAINYGYTF	TGTGCCAGCAGGGGCGGCGGGACAGCAATCAACTATGGCTACACCTTC
-	TRBJ1-3	few	TRBV27	CASSPRGSGNTIYF	TGTGCCAGCAGTCCCCGCGGCTCTGGAAACACCATATATTTT
-	TRBJ2-3	many	TRBV20-1	CSARLSDTQYF	TGCAGTGCTAGACTCTCAGATACGCAGTATTTT
TRBD2	TRBJ2-3	many	TRBV6-4	CASSALAGGTDTQYF	TGTGCCAGCAGTGCGCTAGCGGGAGGGACGGATACGCAGTATTTT
TRBD1	TRBJ1-2	many	TRBV20-1	CSARNPRDRENYGYTF	TGCAGTGCCCGAAATCCCCGGGACAGGGAGAACTATGGCTACACCTTC
-	TRBJ2-3	-	TRBV7-6	CASSLAHTDTQYF	TGTGCCAGCAGCTTAGCCCACACAGATACGCAGTATTTT
TRBD1	TRBJ1-2	many	TRBV27	CASSFSDRVTGYTF	TGTGCCAGCAGTTTCTCGGACAGGGTGACGGGCTACACCTTC
-	TRBJ1-2	-	TRBV29-1	CSSTYGNYGYTF	TGCAGCTCGACGTACGGTAACTATGGCTACACCTTC
TRBD2	TRBJ2-1	few	TRBV5-1	CASSLLEDSGGPYNEQFF	TGCGCCAGCAGCTTGTTGGAAGATAGCGGGGGACCTTACAATGAGCAGTTCTTC
TRBD1	TRBJ1-2	-	TRBV6-1	CASRPGQGAGYTF	TGTGCCAGCAGGCCGGGACAGGGGGCTGGCTACACCTTC
-	TRBJ2-5	many	TRBV5-6	CASSPIDGKEETQYF	TGTGCCAGCAGCCCGATCGATGGGAAGGAAGAGACCCAGTACTTC
-	TRBJ1-2	many	TRBV28	CASSFVRVKMEDYGYTF	TGTGCCAGCAGTTTCGTCCGGGTAAAGATGGAAGACTATGGCTACACCTTC
-	TRBJ2-4	many	TRBV29-1	CSVEEGRTTYAKNIQYF	TGCAGCGTTGAAGAGGGAAGGACAACATACGCCAAAAACATTCAGTACTTC
-	TRBJ2-4	-	TRBV7-8	CASSLAGAGKNIQYF	TGTGCCAGCAGCTTAGCGGGAGCGGGCAAAAACATTCAGTACTTC
-	TRBJ2-5	many	TRBV6-2/TRBV6-3	CASSYSRTEQETQYF	TGTGCCAGCAGTTACTCGAGGACAGAGCAAGAGACCCAGTACTTC
-	TRBJ2-2	many	TRBV9	CASSVVVGGELFF	TGTGCCAGCAGCGTAGTGGTAGGCGGGGAGCTGTTTTTT